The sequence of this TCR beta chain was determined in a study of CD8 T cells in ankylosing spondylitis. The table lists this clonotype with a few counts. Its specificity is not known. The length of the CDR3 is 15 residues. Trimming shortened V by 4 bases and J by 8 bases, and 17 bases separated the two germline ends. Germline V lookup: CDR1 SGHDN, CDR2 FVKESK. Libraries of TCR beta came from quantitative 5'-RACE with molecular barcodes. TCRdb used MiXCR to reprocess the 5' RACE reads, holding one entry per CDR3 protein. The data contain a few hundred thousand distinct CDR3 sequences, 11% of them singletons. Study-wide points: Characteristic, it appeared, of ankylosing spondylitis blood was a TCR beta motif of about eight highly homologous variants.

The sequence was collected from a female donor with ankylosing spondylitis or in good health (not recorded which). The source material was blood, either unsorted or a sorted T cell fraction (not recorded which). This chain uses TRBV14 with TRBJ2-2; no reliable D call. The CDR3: CASSPTRMYPGELFF. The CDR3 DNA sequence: TGTGCCAGCAGCCCAACCCGTATGTACCCAGGGGAGCTGTTTTTT. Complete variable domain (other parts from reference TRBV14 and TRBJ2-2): EAGVTQFPSHSVIEKGQTVTLRCDPISGHDNLYWYRRVMGKEIKFLLHFVKESKQDESGMPNNRFLAERTGGTYSTLKVQPAELEDSGVYFCASSPTRMYPGELFFGEGSRLTVL.